The rows below give T cell receptor beta chains drawn from one sample of a study of response to subunit inactivated influenza vaccine. In TCRdb, the RT-PCR reads were re-called with MiXCR into one record per CDR3 protein. The sample lists a few hundred thousand distinct CDR3 sequences, around 15% seen once, with around 10% in the top ten. The specimen was PBMCs from blood, collected 11 to 12 days after vaccination. Every receptor here comes from a man in his fifties or sixties who received an inactivated influenza vaccine. Both conserved end residues are part of each CDR3. Fields, in order: clone size, J gene, V gene, D gene, CDR3 protein, CDR3 DNA. The D gene is left open where the match is weak. Size values are once, few and many counts, or a class for expanded clones, and some rows have none.

clone_size: -; j_call: TRBJ2-5; v_call: TRBV5-1; d_call: -; cdr3_aa: CASSLDGVGQETQYF; cdr3_nt: TGCGCCAGCAGCTTGGATGGAGTTGGCCAAGAGACCCAGTACTTC
clone_size: -; j_call: TRBJ2-7; v_call: TRBV28; d_call: TRBD1; cdr3_aa: CASSLPTGGSYEQYF; cdr3_nt: TGTGCCAGCAGTTTACCGACAGGGGGCTCGTACGAGCAGTACTTC
clone_size: few; j_call: TRBJ2-4; v_call: TRBV5-1; d_call: -; cdr3_aa: CASSSGRAKNIQYF; cdr3_nt: TGCGCCAGCAGTTCTGGGCGAGCCAAAAACATTCAGTACTTC
clone_size: -; j_call: TRBJ2-7; v_call: TRBV12-3/TRBV12-4; d_call: TRBD1; cdr3_aa: CASSQGAGRWYEQYF; cdr3_nt: TGTGCCAGCAGCCAGGGGGCAGGGAGGTGGTACGAGCAGTACTTC
clone_size: -; j_call: TRBJ1-1; v_call: TRBV7-2; d_call: -; cdr3_aa: CASSLVARGNTEAFF; cdr3_nt: TGTGCCAGCAGCTTAGTAGCCAGGGGGAACACTGAAGCTTTCTTT
clone_size: few; j_call: TRBJ2-2; v_call: TRBV12-3/TRBV12-4; d_call: -; cdr3_aa: CASSPRRAGGELFF; cdr3_nt: TGTGCCAGCAGTCCTCGGCGGGCCGGCGGGGAGCTGTTTTTT
clone_size: few; j_call: TRBJ2-3; v_call: TRBV20-1; d_call: -; cdr3_aa: CSAPVADKSTDTQYF; cdr3_nt: TGCAGTGCTCCTGTAGCGGATAAAAGCACAGATACGCAGTATTTT
clone_size: few; j_call: TRBJ2-1; v_call: TRBV5-1; d_call: -; cdr3_aa: CASSLQNRENEQFF; cdr3_nt: TGCGCCAGCAGCTTGCAAAACAGGGAAAATGAGCAGTTCTTC
clone_size: -; j_call: TRBJ1-2; v_call: TRBV28; d_call: -; cdr3_aa: CASSTQIGRADYGYTF; cdr3_nt: TGTGCCAGCAGTACCCAGATCGGTAGGGCGGACTATGGCTACACCTTC
clone_size: few; j_call: TRBJ2-1; v_call: TRBV7-2; d_call: TRBD1; cdr3_aa: CASSLRDRVTNEQFF; cdr3_nt: TGTGCCAGCAGCTTACGGGACAGGGTTACCAATGAGCAGTTCTTC
clone_size: few; j_call: TRBJ1-4; v_call: TRBV20-1; d_call: -; cdr3_aa: CSAKTGFREKLFF; cdr3_nt: TGCAGTGCCAAAACAGGGTTCCGGGAAAAACTGTTTTTT
clone_size: many; j_call: TRBJ2-3; v_call: TRBV6-1; d_call: -; cdr3_aa: CASSGQWATDTQYF; cdr3_nt: TGTGCCAGCAGCGGACAGTGGGCGACAGATACGCAGTATTTT
clone_size: -; j_call: TRBJ2-7; v_call: TRBV29-1; d_call: TRBD2; cdr3_aa: CSVRTSREQYF; cdr3_nt: TGCAGCGTAAGGACTAGCCGCGAGCAGTACTTC
clone_size: few; j_call: TRBJ1-5; v_call: TRBV4-2; d_call: TRBD1; cdr3_aa: CASSLQTGGQPQHF; cdr3_nt: TGTGCCAGCAGCCTCCAGACAGGGGGTCAGCCCCAGCATTTT
clone_size: few; j_call: TRBJ2-1; v_call: TRBV7-2; d_call: -; cdr3_aa: CASSPLIGGHNEQFF; cdr3_nt: TGTGCCAGCAGCCCCCTAATTGGGGGGCACAATGAGCAGTTCTTC
clone_size: many; j_call: TRBJ2-2; v_call: TRBV5-1; d_call: -; cdr3_aa: CASSTDTGELFF; cdr3_nt: TGCGCCAGCAGCACGGACACCGGGGAGCTGTTTTTT
clone_size: few; j_call: TRBJ2-1; v_call: TRBV4-1; d_call: TRBD1; cdr3_aa: CASSQTGTGEEFF; cdr3_nt: TGCGCCAGCAGCCAAACCGGGACAGGGGAGGAGTTCTTC
clone_size: -; j_call: TRBJ2-7; v_call: TRBV4-3; d_call: -; cdr3_aa: CASSQETAHSYEQYF; cdr3_nt: TGCGCCAGCAGCCAAGAGACAGCCCACTCCTACGAGCAGTACTTC
clone_size: many; j_call: TRBJ1-2; v_call: TRBV7-2; d_call: -; cdr3_aa: CASTQASRVEGYTF; cdr3_nt: TGTGCCAGCACCCAGGCTTCCAGGGTCGAAGGCTACACCTTC
clone_size: few; j_call: TRBJ1-5; v_call: TRBV18; d_call: -; cdr3_aa: CASSVTESNQPQHF; cdr3_nt: TGTGCCAGCTCAGTGACAGAGTCCAATCAGCCCCAGCATTTT
clone_size: many; j_call: TRBJ1-2; v_call: TRBV24-1; d_call: TRBD1; cdr3_aa: CATSEGTVNYGYTF; cdr3_nt: TGTGCCACCAGTGAGGGGACAGTAAACTATGGCTACACCTTC
clone_size: many; j_call: TRBJ2-1; v_call: TRBV4-2; d_call: TRBD2; cdr3_aa: CASSRASGRGDEQFF; cdr3_nt: TGTGCCAGCAGCCGAGCTAGCGGGAGGGGGGATGAGCAGTTCTTC
clone_size: many; j_call: TRBJ2-7; v_call: TRBV5-1; d_call: -; cdr3_aa: CASSLDHPRNEQYF; cdr3_nt: TGCGCCAGCAGCTTGGACCATCCGCGAAACGAGCAGTACTTC
clone_size: few; j_call: TRBJ2-1; v_call: TRBV5-1; d_call: TRBD2; cdr3_aa: CASSQASGSSYNEQFF; cdr3_nt: TGCGCCAGCAGTCAGGCCAGCGGGAGCTCCTACAATGAGCAGTTCTTC
clone_size: many; j_call: TRBJ2-3; v_call: TRBV5-1; d_call: TRBD2; cdr3_aa: CASSLLAGSTDTQYF; cdr3_nt: TGTGCCAGCAGTTTACTAGCGGGGAGCACAGATACGCAGTATTTT
clone_size: -; j_call: TRBJ1-1; v_call: TRBV5-1; d_call: -; cdr3_aa: CASSLVSRAEAFF; cdr3_nt: TGCGCCAGCAGCTTGGTATCTCGGGCTGAAGCTTTCTTT
clone_size: few; j_call: TRBJ1-4; v_call: TRBV5-1; d_call: -; cdr3_aa: CASSLAGTARTNEKLFF; cdr3_nt: TGCGCCAGCAGCTTGGCCGGTACCGCGAGAACGAATGAAAAACTGTTTTTT
clone_size: once; j_call: TRBJ1-1; v_call: TRBV29-1; d_call: TRBD1; cdr3_aa: CSACQGTGWVGAFF; cdr3_nt: TGCAGCGCTTGCCAGGGGACAGGGTGGGTGGGAGCTTTCTTT
clone_size: -; j_call: TRBJ2-3; v_call: TRBV7-3; d_call: -; cdr3_aa: CASSPTITDTQYF; cdr3_nt: TGTGCCAGCAGCCCGACAATTACAGATACGCAGTATTTT
clone_size: many; j_call: TRBJ2-7; v_call: TRBV10-3; d_call: -; cdr3_aa: CAIKETYEQYF; cdr3_nt: TGTGCCATCAAAGAGACCTACGAGCAGTACTTC
clone_size: -; j_call: TRBJ1-5; v_call: TRBV20-1; d_call: -; cdr3_aa: CSATRLNQPQHF; cdr3_nt: TGCAGTGCTACGAGGTTGAATCAGCCCCAGCATTTT
clone_size: -; j_call: TRBJ2-7; v_call: TRBV24-1; d_call: -; cdr3_aa: CATSDWPSRTDTYEQYF; cdr3_nt: TGTGCCACCAGTGATTGGCCCTCTAGGACGGATACCTACGAGCAGTACTTC
clone_size: -; j_call: TRBJ2-1; v_call: TRBV11-2; d_call: TRBD2; cdr3_aa: CASSSPRGGPFNSNEQFF; cdr3_nt: TGTGCCAGCAGCTCTCCCCGGGGAGGGCCCTTTAATTCCAATGAGCAGTTCTTC
clone_size: many; j_call: TRBJ2-1; v_call: TRBV4-2; d_call: TRBD2; cdr3_aa: CASSPGLAGGVIEQFF; cdr3_nt: TGTGCCAGCAGCCCAGGCTTAGCGGGGGGGGTAATTGAGCAGTTCTTC
clone_size: many; j_call: TRBJ1-2; v_call: TRBV29-1; d_call: -; cdr3_aa: CSVSAGSANYGYTF; cdr3_nt: TGCAGCGTTTCTGCAGGGTCGGCTAACTATGGCTACACCTTC
clone_size: -; j_call: TRBJ2-7; v_call: TRBV18; d_call: -; cdr3_aa: CASSPPTAYYEQYF; cdr3_nt: TGTGCCAGCTCACCACCGACAGCCTACTACGAGCAGTACTTC
clone_size: few; j_call: TRBJ1-1; v_call: TRBV5-1; d_call: -; cdr3_aa: CASSFSGGLNTEAFF; cdr3_nt: TGCGCCAGCAGCTTTTCGGGGGGCCTAAACACTGAAGCTTTCTTT
clone_size: few; j_call: TRBJ2-2; v_call: TRBV10-3; d_call: -; cdr3_aa: CAIGPGNTGELFF; cdr3_nt: TGTGCCATCGGTCCAGGCAACACCGGGGAGCTGTTTTTT
clone_size: few; j_call: TRBJ2-1; v_call: TRBV15; d_call: -; cdr3_aa: CATSSKHWYNEQFF; cdr3_nt: TGTGCCACCAGCAGCAAACACTGGTACAATGAGCAGTTCTTC
clone_size: -; j_call: TRBJ2-1; v_call: TRBV9; d_call: -; cdr3_aa: CASSVVGAGYNEQFF; cdr3_nt: TGTGCCAGCAGCGTAGTTGGGGCCGGATACAATGAGCAGTTCTTC
clone_size: -; j_call: TRBJ2-7; v_call: TRBV20-1; d_call: TRBD1; cdr3_aa: CSGVQGTHEQYF; cdr3_nt: TGCAGTGGGGTACAGGGGACCCACGAGCAGTACTTC
clone_size: -; j_call: TRBJ2-2; v_call: TRBV4-1; d_call: -; cdr3_aa: CASSQARVVHGGQNTGELFF; cdr3_nt: TGCGCCAGCAGCCAAGCTAGGGTGGTTCACGGGGGTCAGAACACCGGGGAGCTGTTTTTT
clone_size: -; j_call: TRBJ1-4; v_call: TRBV6-5; d_call: TRBD1; cdr3_aa: CASSSQRDRDGRKLFF; cdr3_nt: TGTGCCAGCAGTTCCCAACGGGACAGGGATGGTCGGAAACTGTTTTTT
clone_size: few; j_call: TRBJ2-5; v_call: TRBV5-1; d_call: -; cdr3_aa: CASSGGFETQYF; cdr3_nt: TGCGCCAGCAGCGGAGGGTTTGAGACCCAGTACTTC
clone_size: few; j_call: TRBJ2-3; v_call: TRBV30; d_call: -; cdr3_aa: CAWKRPSTDTQYF; cdr3_nt: TGTGCCTGGAAACGCCCAAGCACAGATACGCAGTATTTT
clone_size: many; j_call: TRBJ2-7; v_call: TRBV2; d_call: -; cdr3_aa: CRPSETYAYEQYF; cdr3_nt: TGTCGACCGTCGGAAACCTACGCCTACGAGCAGTACTTC
clone_size: -; j_call: TRBJ2-3; v_call: TRBV5-1; d_call: -; cdr3_aa: CASSSTGIPTDTQYF; cdr3_nt: TGCGCCAGCAGCTCCACAGGGATACCCACAGATACGCAGTATTTT
clone_size: few; j_call: TRBJ1-4; v_call: TRBV20-1; d_call: -; cdr3_aa: CSARPDGAEKLFF; cdr3_nt: TGCAGTGCTAGACCCGATGGGGCCGAAAAACTGTTTTTT
clone_size: -; j_call: TRBJ2-1; v_call: TRBV4-2; d_call: TRBD2; cdr3_aa: CASSYTGLAGASVNEQFF; cdr3_nt: TGTGCCAGCAGTTATACGGGACTAGCGGGAGCCTCGGTAAATGAGCAGTTCTTC
clone_size: few; j_call: TRBJ1-2; v_call: TRBV4-3; d_call: -; cdr3_aa: CASSQDVGHLSPYGYTF; cdr3_nt: TGCGCCAGCAGCCAAGATGTCGGGCACCTTTCCCCATATGGCTACACCTTC